This T cell receptor beta chain was sequenced in a study of T cell repertoires in cytomegalovirus infection. Across the whole study: Matching HLA type and CMV infection were both indicated by public TCR beta signatures. Study-level results: HLA-C-restricted TCR beta clonotypes specific for CMV led the ex vivo response.

Remarks on this clonotype: The antigen is unknown.

Via MiXCR, TCRdb re-called the reads, giving one row per CDR3 protein. The data contain 510,000 or so distinct CDR3 sequences, more than 20% of them seen just once; the ten biggest clones take up about 12%. Germline V gene lookup returns CDR1 DFQATT and CDR2 SNEGSKA (reference sequence). CDR3 length equals 15 residues. Trimming cost V 6 bases and J 5 bases; bases outside gene matches: 7. The receptor's source is a human donor in good health (CMV status not recorded). Some clones in this sample may be carry-over from other donors' samples. The sample consisted of PBMCs. The chain employs TRBV20-1 and TRBJ2-3, with TRBD2 matching over 14 bases. The CDR3 region is CSARTSGRQGDTQYF. The CDR3 DNA follows: TGCAGTGCCCGGACTAGCGGGAGGCAGGGAGATACGCAGTATTTT.